Listed below are T cell receptor beta chains from one sample, sequenced in a study of T-cell memory formation after mild COVID-19. TCRdb fed the 5' RACE reads into MiXCR, producing one record per CDR3 protein. The sample includes 450,000 to 700,000 distinct CDR3 sequences, around 17% of them seen just once. Source material: PBMCs or a T cell subset sorted from them (not recorded which). These receptors originate from an adult woman who had mild COVID-19 (a few samples of this study predate the infection). Cell type and time point are not known. CDR3s include the opening cysteine and the closing phenylalanine or tryptophan. The D gene is left open where the match is weak. Clone size is shown for a subset of rows, as once, few, many or a class of expanded clone.

>.|.|TRBV7-3|TRBJ2-3
CASSLRGEGLSTDTQYF
TGTGCCAGCAGCTTAAGGGGCGAGGGCCTAAGCACAGATACGCAGTATTTT
>.|.|TRBV28|TRBJ2-7
CASSSPSDRTREQYF
TGTGCCAGCAGTTCCCCTAGCGACCGCACTCGGGAGCAGTACTTC
>few|.|TRBV4-1|TRBJ2-1
CASSQDTEKQFF
TGCGCCAGCAGCCAAGATACAGAAAAGCAGTTCTTC
>.|.|TRBV12-3/TRBV12-4|TRBJ1-2
CASRAMKNYGYTF
TGTGCCAGCAGGGCTATGAAGAACTATGGCTACACCTTC
>.|.|TRBV6-5|TRBJ2-1
CASSYTAGEEQFF
TGTGCCAGCAGTTACACGGCCGGAGAGGAGCAGTTCTTC
>few|.|TRBV7-8|TRBJ2-3
CASSHGLNTDTQYF
TGTGCCAGCAGCCACGGACTAAACACAGATACGCAGTATTTT
>few|.|TRBV20-1|TRBJ2-5
CSARPRDPAQETQYF
TGCAGTGCCAGACCCCGGGACCCCGCCCAAGAGACCCAGTACTTC
>.|.|TRBV4-2|TRBJ2-5
CASSQAPGAGSETQYF
TGTGCCAGCAGCCAAGCCCCGGGGGCAGGGTCGGAGACCCAGTACTTC
>few|.|TRBV7-9|TRBJ2-3
CASSGAGDTQYF
TGTGCCAGCTCAGGGGCCGGAGATACGCAGTATTTT
>.|.|TRBV12-3/TRBV12-4|TRBJ2-7
CASSLRREHEQYF
TGTGCCAGCAGTTTAAGGCGAGAGCACGAGCAGTACTTC
>.|TRBD1|TRBV7-7|TRBJ2-1
CASSWGQGNEQFF
TGTGCTAGCAGCTGGGGACAGGGCAATGAGCAGTTCTTC
>.|.|TRBV5-4|TRBJ2-6
CASSLSYGGANVLTF
TGTGCCAGCAGCCTGTCATACGGTGGGGCCAACGTCCTGACTTTC
>.|.|TRBV5-6|TRBJ2-7
CASSLIATSSYEQYF
TGTGCCAGCAGCTTGATAGCTACCTCCTCCTACGAGCAGTACTTC
>few|TRBD2|TRBV5-1|TRBJ2-3
CASSLGRTSGSSDTQYF
TGCGCCAGCAGCTTAGGTCGGACTAGCGGGAGCTCAGATACGCAGTATTTT
>once|.|TRBV10-3|TRBJ1-1
CAISQSGGVTEAFF
TGTGCCATCAGCCAGTCGGGAGGGGTCACTGAAGCTTTCTTT
>.|TRBD2|TRBV5-1|TRBJ2-1
CASSSGTSGTYNEQFF
TGCGCCAGCAGTTCCGGGACTAGCGGGACCTACAATGAGCAGTTCTTC
>few|TRBD1|TRBV12-3/TRBV12-4|TRBJ2-1
CASSSPRGIRGQGSISSYNEQFF
TGTGCCAGCAGTTCTCCCCGTGGTATTAGGGGACAGGGATCCATTAGCTCCTACAATGAGCAGTTCTTC
>few|.|TRBV25-1|TRBJ1-5
CASSPPHGSQRGNQPQHF
TGTGCCAGCAGTCCTCCGCACGGCAGTCAAAGGGGGAATCAGCCCCAGCATTTT
>.|.|TRBV5-6|TRBJ2-2
CASRAGVTGELFF
TGTGCCAGCAGGGCAGGAGTTACCGGGGAGCTGTTTTTT
>few|.|TRBV2|TRBJ1-5
CASSPTRGPYSNQPQHF
TGTGCCAGCAGTCCCACGAGGGGCCCTTATAGCAATCAGCCCCAGCATTTT
>.|TRBD1|TRBV4-1|TRBJ1-1
CASSYTGTGLMNTEAFF
TGCGCCAGCAGCTACACCGGGACAGGCCTTATGAACACTGAAGCTTTCTTT
>.|.|TRBV12-3/TRBV12-4|TRBJ1-5
CASMFRVNQPQHF
TGTGCCAGCATGTTCAGGGTCAATCAGCCCCAGCATTTT
>.|.|TRBV6-2/TRBV6-3|TRBJ2-3
CASRTDTDTQYF
TGTGCCAGCAGGACAGACACAGATACGCAGTATTTT
>.|.|TRBV7-9|TRBJ1-5
CASSLKGTGGYGNQPQHF
TGTGCCAGCAGCTTGAAGGGGACGGGGGGCTATGGCAATCAGCCCCAGCATTTT
>.|.|TRBV4-2|TRBJ1-6
CASSQVQGGNSPLHF
TGTGCCAGCAGCCAAGTACAGGGAGGCAATTCACCCCTCCACTTT
>.|TRBD1|TRBV12-3/TRBV12-4|TRBJ1-2
CASTRQGEAYGYTF
TGTGCCAGCACCCGACAGGGGGAGGCCTATGGCTACACCTTC
>.|.|TRBV12-3/TRBV12-4|TRBJ2-3
CASGASGFMFGPDTQYF
TGTGCCAGCGGAGCCTCGGGATTTATGTTTGGTCCAGATACGCAGTATTTT